One TCR beta chain is described in this entry. The antigen is unknown. The sample originates from a study of post-analysis software for immune sequencing data. Overall study: Clinical courses comprised relapsing-remitting, secondary progressive and progressive-relapsing multiple sclerosis.

Broader study findings: Batch-matched samples strongly co-clustered by F measure. The study found significantly lower normalized Chao1 diversity in multiple sclerosis patients than in controls.

Unique-molecular-identifier-tagged TCR beta cDNA libraries were used. The source material, about 0.9 to 11 million T cells, gave rise to roughly 500,000 cDNA molecules. MiXCR was run by TCRdb on the PCR reads, yielding one entry per CDR3 protein. In the table there are over 250,000 distinct CDR3 sequences, 36% of which are singletons. What was sequenced was blood. The sequence derives from a girl under 18 with multiple sclerosis.

The CDR3 nucleotides read TGTGCCAGCAGCTTAATTCGTTCCGGGCGGGGCACTGAAGCTTTCTTT. Translation: CASSLIRSGRGTEAFF. The chain joins TRBV7-9 to TRBJ1-1, with D uncertain. The CDR3 totals 16 residues. The V and J ends lost 2 bases and 4 bases respectively, with 17 bases between them. CDR1 and CDR2 from the germline V gene are SEHNR and FQNEAQ (reference sequence).